The 11 T cell receptor beta chains below come from one sample, sequenced in a study of T cell clusters in autoimmune cytopenias. TRB amplification used approximately 250 ng of peripheral blood genomic DNA. Multiplex touch-down PCR amplified TRB using TRB-A and TRB-B pools in one tube. TCRdb re-called the multiplex PCR reads and catalogs CDR3 proteins one per entry, DNA excluded. This table lists over 9,000 distinct CDR3 sequences. What was sequenced was peripheral blood. The origin of the receptors is a human donor with an autoimmune cytopenia or autoimmune hepatitis (not recorded which).

This rearrangement joins TRBV18 to TRBJ2-5; lacking DNA, the TRBD1 call made by TCRdb goes unchecked. This CDR3 has 16 residues. CDR1 KGHSH and CDR2 LQKENI come from the germline V gene. Here the CDR3 reads CASSPLLDSPQETQYF.

This clonotype is called medium-sized (0.01 to 0.1%) based on its frequency. This chain connects TRBV6-6 to TRBJ2-7; TCRdb selects TRBD1, and the lack of DNA leaves this call unchecked. CDR1 and CDR2 (germline): MNHNY, SVGAGI (reference sequence). CDR3 length equals 15 residues. CDR3 loop: CASSYATPRGNEQYF.

The J gene is TRBJ2-5, the V gene TRBV7-2; TCRdb gives TRBD1 as the D gene, but with no DNA this cannot be confirmed. Looked up from germline, CDR1 is SGHTA and CDR2 is FQGNSA. The CDR3 runs to 16 residues. The CDR3 spells CASSPHVVGLQETQYF.

The gene calls are TRBV4-2 and TRBJ2-5. CDR1 is LGHNA, CDR2 YNFKEQ, per germline. The CDR3 consists of 15 residues. The CDR3: CASSQDHGYAETQYF.

The CDR3: CSARPFDRVTETQYF. The chain combines TRBV20-1 with TRBJ2-5; checking the TCRdb D call of TRBD1 is not possible without DNA. Germline loops: CDR1 DFQATT, CDR2 SNEGSKA (reference sequence). The CDR3 has 15 residues.

The chain is built from TRBV6-5 and TRBJ2-7; TCRdb designates TRBD1, a call that cannot be tested without DNA. Germline V lookup: CDR1 MNHEY, CDR2 SVGAGI. This CDR3 is built from 13 residues. The CDR3 protein is CASSQVPGAEQYF.

This clonotype is deemed medium-sized by its frequency. The rearrangement joins TRBV6-5 to TRBJ2-7; TCRdb's D call of TRBD2 is untestable without DNA. The CDR3 has 13 amino acids. Per the germline V gene, CDR1 is MNHEY and CDR2 is SVGAGI. This CDR3 is CASSRDYPYEQYF.

By frequency, this clonotype registers medium-sized. The chain has TRBV18 and TRBJ1-1. CDR3 length equals 12 residues. The germline V gene has CDR1 KGHSH and CDR2 LQKENI. The CDR3 loop is CASSYTGTEAFF. The entire variable domain, with the rest obtained from reference TRBV18 and TRBJ1-1, is as follows: NAGVMQNPRHLVRRRGQEARLRCSPMKGHSHVYWYRQLPEEGLKFMVYLQKENIIDESGMPKERFSAEFPKEGPSILRIQQVVRGDSAAYFCASSYTGTEAFFGQGTRLTVV.

The chain combines TRBV28 with TRBJ2-2; the TCRdb D gene call, TRBD2, has no DNA to confirm it. The germline V gene encodes CDR1 MDHEN and CDR2 SYDVKM. The CDR3 runs 15 residues. CDR3 region: CASSLASGVSGELFF.

The V and J genes are TRBV18 and TRBJ1-2. Germline V lookup: CDR1 KGHSH, CDR2 LQKENI. The CDR3 totals 13 residues. The CDR3 region is CASSPSNSYGYTF.

This clonotype shows up as medium-sized (0.01 to 0.1%) by frequency. The chain recombines TRBV19 with TRBJ2-7; no DNA is available, so the TRBD1 call from TCRdb remains unchecked. The germline gives CDR1 LNHDA, CDR2 SQIVND (reference sequence). The CDR3 length is 12 residues. CDR3 in amino acids: CASSISGYEQYF.